At least ten counts were recorded for the clone carrying this T cell receptor beta chain. Its antigen is undetermined. The sample belongs to a study of neurological immune-mediated disorders. Study-wide results and caveats: Sharing of CDR3 amino acid sequences among expanded clones across subjects was absent, suggesting private repertoires in all groups. HTLV-1-associated myelopathy displayed the greatest TCR clonal expansion, and multiple sclerosis exhibited the smallest, lower than that of healthy controls.

Synthesis of cDNA was performed by 5'RACE using 10-nucleotide random UMIs. TCRdb used MiXCR to reprocess the 5' RACE reads, holding one entry per CDR3 protein. The repertoire holds roughly 49,000 distinct CDR3 sequences, with around 13% as singletons. Regarding time point: longitudinal time-point 2. Libraries used 2 million unsorted PBMCs kept frozen in RNAlater. V lost 2 bases, J lost 2 bases, and 3 bases lay in between. Germline values: CDR1 LGHDT, CDR2 YNNKEL (reference sequence). There are 12 residues in the CDR3. Sequenced material: PBMCs. V is TRBV3-1 and J is TRBJ1-1; no definite D call. The sequence came from a male donor with HTLV-1-associated myelopathy (HAM/TSP). The CDR3, as DNA: TGTGCCAGCAGCCAACTTAACACTGAAGCTTTCTTT. Amino acid sequence: CASSQLNTEAFF.